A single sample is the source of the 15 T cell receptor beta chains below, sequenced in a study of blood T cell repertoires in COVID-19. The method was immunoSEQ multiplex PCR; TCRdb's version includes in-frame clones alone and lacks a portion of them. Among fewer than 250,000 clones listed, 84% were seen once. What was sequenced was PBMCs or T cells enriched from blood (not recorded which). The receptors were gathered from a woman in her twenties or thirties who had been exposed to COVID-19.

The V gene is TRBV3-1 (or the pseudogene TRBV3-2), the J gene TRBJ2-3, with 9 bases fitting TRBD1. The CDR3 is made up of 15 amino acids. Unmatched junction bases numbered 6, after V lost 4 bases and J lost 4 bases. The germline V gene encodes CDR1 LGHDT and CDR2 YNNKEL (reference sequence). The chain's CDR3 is CASSPGQGSPDTQYF. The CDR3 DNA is TGTGCCAGCAGCCCCGGACAGGGGAGCCCAGATACGCAGTATTTT.

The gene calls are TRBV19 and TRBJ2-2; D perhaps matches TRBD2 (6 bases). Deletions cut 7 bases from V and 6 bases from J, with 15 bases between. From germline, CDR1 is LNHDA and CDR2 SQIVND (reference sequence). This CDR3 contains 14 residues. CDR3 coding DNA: TGTGCCAGTACCTGGAGGGGCCGGTCCGGGGAGCTGTTTTTT. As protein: CASTWRGRSGELFF.

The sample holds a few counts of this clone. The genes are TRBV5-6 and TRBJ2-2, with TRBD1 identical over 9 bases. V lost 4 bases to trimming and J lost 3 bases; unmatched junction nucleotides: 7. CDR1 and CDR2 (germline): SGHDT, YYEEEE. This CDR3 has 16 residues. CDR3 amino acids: CASSRGQGRDTGELFF. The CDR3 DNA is TGTGCCAGCAGCAGGGGACAGGGTCGGGACACCGGGGAGCTGTTTTTT.

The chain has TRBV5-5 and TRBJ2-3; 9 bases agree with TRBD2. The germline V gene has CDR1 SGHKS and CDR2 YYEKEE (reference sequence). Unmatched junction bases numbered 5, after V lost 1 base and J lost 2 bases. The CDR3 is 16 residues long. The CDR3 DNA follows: TGTGCCAGCAGCTTGCGCGGGGGGGCCACCACAGATACGCAGTATTTT. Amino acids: CASSLRGGATTDTQYF.

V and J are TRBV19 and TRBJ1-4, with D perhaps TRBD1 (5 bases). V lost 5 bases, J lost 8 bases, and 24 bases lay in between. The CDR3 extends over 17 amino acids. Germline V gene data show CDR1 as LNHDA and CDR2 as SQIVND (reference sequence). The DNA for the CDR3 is TGTGCCAGTAGTGCGGGAACCCGGGACCCCGGTGGGGAAAAACTGTTTTTT. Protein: CASSAGTRDPGGEKLFF.

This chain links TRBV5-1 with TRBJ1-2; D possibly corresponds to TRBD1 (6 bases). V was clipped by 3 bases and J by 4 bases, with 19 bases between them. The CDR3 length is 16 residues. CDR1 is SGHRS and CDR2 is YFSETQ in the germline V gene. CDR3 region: CASSYSVGGGVYGYTF. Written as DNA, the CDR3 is TGCGCCAGCAGCTACTCGGTTGGGGGCGGCGTCTATGGCTACACCTTC.

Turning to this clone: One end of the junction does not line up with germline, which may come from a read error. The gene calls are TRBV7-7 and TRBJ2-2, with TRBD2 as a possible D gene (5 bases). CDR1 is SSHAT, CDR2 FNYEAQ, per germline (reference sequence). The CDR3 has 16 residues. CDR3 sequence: CASSLALAPNTGELFF. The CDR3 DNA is TGTGCTAGCAGCTTAGCCCTAGCCCCGAACACCGGGGAGCTGTTTTTT.

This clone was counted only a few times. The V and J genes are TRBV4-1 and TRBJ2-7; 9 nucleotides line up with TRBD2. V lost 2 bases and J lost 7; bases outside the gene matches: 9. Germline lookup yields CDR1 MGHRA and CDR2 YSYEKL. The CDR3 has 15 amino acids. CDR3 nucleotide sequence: TGCGCCAGCAGCCAAAACCTAGCGGGGATGGATGAGCAGTACTTC. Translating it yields CASSQNLAGMDEQYF.

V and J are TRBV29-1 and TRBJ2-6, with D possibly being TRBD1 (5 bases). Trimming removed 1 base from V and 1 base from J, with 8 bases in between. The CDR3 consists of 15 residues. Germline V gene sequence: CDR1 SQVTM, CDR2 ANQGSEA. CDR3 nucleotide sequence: TGCAGCGTTGAAGTCAGGGAATCTGGGGCCAACGTCCTGACTTTC. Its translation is CSVEVRESGANVLTF. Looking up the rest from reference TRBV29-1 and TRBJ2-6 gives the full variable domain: SAVISQKPSRDICQRGTSLTIQCQVDSQVTMMFWYRQQPGQSLTLIATANQGSEATYESGFVIDKFPISRPNLTFSTLTVSNMSPEDSSIYLCSVEVRESGANVLTFGAGSRLTVL.

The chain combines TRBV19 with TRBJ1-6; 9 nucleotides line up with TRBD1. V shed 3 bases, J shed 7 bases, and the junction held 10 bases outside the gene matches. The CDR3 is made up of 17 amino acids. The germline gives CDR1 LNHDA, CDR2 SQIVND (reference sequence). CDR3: CASSILGAGQGNSPLHF. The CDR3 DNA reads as TGTGCCAGTAGTATCTTGGGTGCGGGACAGGGAAATTCACCCCTCCACTTT.

This CDR3 is CASRMRGPDGYTF. CDR3 DNA: TGTGCCAGCAGGATGCGAGGTCCGGATGGCTACACCTTC. The chain couples TRBV5-6 to TRBJ1-2; D not certain. The CDR3 has 13 amino acids. CDR1 and CDR2 from the germline V gene are SGHDT and YYEEEE. V was clipped by 5 bases and J by 6 bases, with 14 bases between them. The variable domain in full, completed from reference TRBV5-6 and TRBJ1-2, reads DAGVTQSPTHLIKTRGQQVTLRCSPKSGHDTVSWYQQALGQGPQFIFQYYEEEERQRGNFPDRFSGHQFPNYSSELNVNALLLGDSALYLCASRMRGPDGYTFGSGTRLTVV.

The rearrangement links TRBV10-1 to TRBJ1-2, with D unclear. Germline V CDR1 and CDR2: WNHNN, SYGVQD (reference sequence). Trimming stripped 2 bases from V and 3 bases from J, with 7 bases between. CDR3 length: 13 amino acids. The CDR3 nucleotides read TGCGCCAGCAGTGAGGCGGCGGACTATGGCTACACCTTC. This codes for CASSEAADYGYTF.

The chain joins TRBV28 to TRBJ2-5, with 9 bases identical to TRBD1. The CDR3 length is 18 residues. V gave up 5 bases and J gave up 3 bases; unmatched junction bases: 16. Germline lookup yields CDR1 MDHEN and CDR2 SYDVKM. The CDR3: CASSPTRDREIGKETQYF. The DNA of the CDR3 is TGTGCCAGCAGTCCAACCCGGGACAGGGAAATCGGAAAAGAGACCCAGTACTTC.

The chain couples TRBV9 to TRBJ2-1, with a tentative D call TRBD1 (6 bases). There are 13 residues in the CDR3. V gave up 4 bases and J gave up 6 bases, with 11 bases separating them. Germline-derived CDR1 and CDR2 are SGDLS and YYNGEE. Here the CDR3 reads CASSRGHPNEQFF. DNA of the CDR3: TGTGCCAGCAGCAGGGGACACCCCAATGAGCAGTTCTTC.

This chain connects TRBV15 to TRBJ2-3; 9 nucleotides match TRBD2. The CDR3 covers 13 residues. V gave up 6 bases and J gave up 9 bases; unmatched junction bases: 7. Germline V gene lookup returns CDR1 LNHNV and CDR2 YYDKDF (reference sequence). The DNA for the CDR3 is TGTGCCACCAGAGAGGCGGGGGGGGGCACGCAGTATTTT. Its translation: CATREAGGGTQYF.